The rows below give T cell receptor beta chains drawn from one sample of a study of CD8+ T cells in alopecia areata. Only in-frame clones appear in the TCRdb table, and some are missing; sequencing was by immunoSEQ multiplex PCR. The profile shows around 110,000 clones, around 50% of them singletons. Sample: CD8+ T cells sorted from blood, taken at week 24, from a patient treated with tofacitinib. The receptor source for this set is a human donor with alopecia areata. CDR3s leave out the opening cysteine and the closing phenylalanine or tryptophan. Fields, in order: J gene, V gene, CDR3 protein.

J gene: TRBJ1-2; V gene: TRBV6-5; CDR3 protein: ASSYEGRGYYGYT
J gene: TRBJ2-7; V gene: TRBV5-6; CDR3 protein: ASSLQGEQY
J gene: TRBJ2-2; V gene: TRBV4-1; CDR3 protein: ASSQVNRETGELF
J gene: TRBJ2-2; V gene: TRBV10-3; CDR3 protein: AIRQGAVGELF
J gene: TRBJ2-1; V gene: TRBV7-9; CDR3 protein: ASSLGSGVYNEQF
J gene: TRBJ2-1; V gene: TRBV29-1; CDR3 protein: SVVRDNEQF
J gene: TRBJ2-5; V gene: TRBV25-1; CDR3 protein: ASSELGGDGTQY
J gene: TRBJ1-1; V gene: TRBV25-1; CDR3 protein: ASSARDGDHTEAF
J gene: TRBJ2-4; V gene: TRBV6-7; CDR3 protein: ASTNSIDGRTKNIQY
J gene: TRBJ2-1; V gene: TRBV27; CDR3 protein: ASSLTHPGGGSYNEQF
J gene: TRBJ1-1; V gene: TRBV5-1; CDR3 protein: ASSLANGRGNTEAF
J gene: TRBJ2-1; V gene: TRBV13; CDR3 protein: ASSNGQETYNEQF
J gene: TRBJ1-4; V gene: TRBV4-1; CDR3 protein: ASSQDLYEKLF
J gene: TRBJ2-7; V gene: TRBV27; CDR3 protein: ASTRQGALYEQY
J gene: TRBJ1-5; V gene: TRBV10-1; CDR3 protein: AMPRMRQVFRQPQH
J gene: TRBJ2-5; V gene: TRBV5-6; CDR3 protein: ASSLGRTQY
J gene: TRBJ2-7; V gene: TRBV7-9; CDR3 protein: ASSLGAVEGAYEQY
J gene: TRBJ2-1; V gene: TRBV4-3; CDR3 protein: ASSPQGEGYNEQF